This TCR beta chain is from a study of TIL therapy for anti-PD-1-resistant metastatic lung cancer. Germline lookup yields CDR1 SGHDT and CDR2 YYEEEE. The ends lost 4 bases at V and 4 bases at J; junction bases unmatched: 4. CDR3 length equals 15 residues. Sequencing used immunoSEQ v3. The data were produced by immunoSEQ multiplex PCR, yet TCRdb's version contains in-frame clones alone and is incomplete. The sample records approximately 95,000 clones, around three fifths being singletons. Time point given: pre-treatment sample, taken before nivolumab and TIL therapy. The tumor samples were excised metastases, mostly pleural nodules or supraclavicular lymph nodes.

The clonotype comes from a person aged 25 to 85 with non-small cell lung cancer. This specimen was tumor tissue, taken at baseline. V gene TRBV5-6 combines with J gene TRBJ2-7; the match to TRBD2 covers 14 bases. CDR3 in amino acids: CASSGWTSGRYEQYF. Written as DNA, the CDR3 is TGTGCCAGCAGCGGGTGGACTAGCGGGAGGTACGAGCAGTACTTC.